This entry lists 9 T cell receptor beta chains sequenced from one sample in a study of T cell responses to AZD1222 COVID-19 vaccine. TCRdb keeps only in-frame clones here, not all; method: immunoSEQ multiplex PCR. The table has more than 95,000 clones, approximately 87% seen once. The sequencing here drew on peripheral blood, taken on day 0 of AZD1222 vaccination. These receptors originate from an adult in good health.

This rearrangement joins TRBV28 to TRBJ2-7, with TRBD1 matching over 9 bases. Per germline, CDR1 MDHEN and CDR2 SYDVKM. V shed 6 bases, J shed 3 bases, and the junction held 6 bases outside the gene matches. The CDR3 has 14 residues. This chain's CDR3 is CASRKGQGSYEQYF. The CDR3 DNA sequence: TGTGCCAGCAGAAAGGGACAGGGTAGCTACGAGCAGTACTTC. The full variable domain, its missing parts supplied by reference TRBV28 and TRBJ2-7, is DVKVTQSSRYLVKRTGEKVFLECVQDMDHENMFWYRQDPGLGLRLIYFSYDVKMKEKGDIPEGYSVSREKKERFSLILESASTNQTSMYLCASRKGQGSYEQYFGPGTRLTVT.

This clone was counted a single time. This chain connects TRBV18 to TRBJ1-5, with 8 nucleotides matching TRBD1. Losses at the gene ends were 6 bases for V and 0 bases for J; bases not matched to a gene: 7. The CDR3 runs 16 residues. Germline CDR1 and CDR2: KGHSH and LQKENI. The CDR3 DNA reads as TGTGCCAGCTCTACAGGGGGGGGGAATAGCAATCAGCCCCAGCATTTT. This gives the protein CASSTGGGNSNQPQHF.

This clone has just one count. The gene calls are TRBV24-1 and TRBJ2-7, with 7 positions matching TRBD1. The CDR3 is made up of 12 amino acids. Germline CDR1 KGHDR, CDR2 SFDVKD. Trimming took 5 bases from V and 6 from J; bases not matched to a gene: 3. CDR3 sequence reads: CATSGSGGEQYF. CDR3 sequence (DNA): TGTGCCACCAGTGGGTCAGGGGGCGAGCAGTACTTC.

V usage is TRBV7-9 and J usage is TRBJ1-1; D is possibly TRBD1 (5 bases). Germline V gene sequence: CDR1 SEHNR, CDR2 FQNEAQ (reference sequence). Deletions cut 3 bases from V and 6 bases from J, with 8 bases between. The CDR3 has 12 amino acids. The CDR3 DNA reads TGTGCCAGCAGCTTCGGGGGAGCTGAAGCTTTCTTT. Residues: CASSFGGAEAFF.

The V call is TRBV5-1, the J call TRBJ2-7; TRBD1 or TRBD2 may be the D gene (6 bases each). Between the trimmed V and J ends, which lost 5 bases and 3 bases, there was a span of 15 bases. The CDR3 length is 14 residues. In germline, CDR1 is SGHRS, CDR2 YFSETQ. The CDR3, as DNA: TGCGCCAGCAGGGTCGGGGGCTCAGTCTACGAGCAGTACTTC. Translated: CASRVGGSVYEQYF.

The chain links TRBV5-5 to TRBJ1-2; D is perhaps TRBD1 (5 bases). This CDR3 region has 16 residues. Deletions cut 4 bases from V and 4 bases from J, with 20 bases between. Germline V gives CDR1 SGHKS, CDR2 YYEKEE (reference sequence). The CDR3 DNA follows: TGTGCCAGCAGCCTGACCCGGGACCCGGGGAGCTATGGCTACACCTTC. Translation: CASSLTRDPGSYGYTF. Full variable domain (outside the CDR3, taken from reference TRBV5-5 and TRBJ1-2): DAGVTQSPTHLIKTRGQQVTLRCSPISGHKSVSWYQQVLGQGPQFIFQYYEKEERGRGNFPDRFSARQFPNYSSELNVNALLLGDSALYLCASSLTRDPGSYGYTFGSGTRLTVV.

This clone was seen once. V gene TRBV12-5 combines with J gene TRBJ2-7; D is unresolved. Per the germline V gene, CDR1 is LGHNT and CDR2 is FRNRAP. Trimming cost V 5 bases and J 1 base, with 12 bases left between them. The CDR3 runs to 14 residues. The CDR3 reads CASGAIGRSYEQYF. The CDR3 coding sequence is TGTGCTAGTGGTGCGATAGGCAGGTCCTACGAGCAGTACTTC. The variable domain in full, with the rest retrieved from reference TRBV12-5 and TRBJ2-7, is DARVTQTPRHKVTEMGQEVTMRCQPILGHNTVFWYRQTMMQGLELLAYFRNRAPLDDSGMPKDRFSAEMPDATLATLKIQPSEPRDSAVYFCASGAIGRSYEQYFGPGTRLTVT.

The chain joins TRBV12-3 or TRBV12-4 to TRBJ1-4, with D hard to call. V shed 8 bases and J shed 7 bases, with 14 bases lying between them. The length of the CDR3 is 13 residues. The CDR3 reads CASAGSLVEKLFF. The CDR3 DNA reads TGTGCCAGCGCGGGTTCGTTGGTTGAAAAACTGTTTTTT.

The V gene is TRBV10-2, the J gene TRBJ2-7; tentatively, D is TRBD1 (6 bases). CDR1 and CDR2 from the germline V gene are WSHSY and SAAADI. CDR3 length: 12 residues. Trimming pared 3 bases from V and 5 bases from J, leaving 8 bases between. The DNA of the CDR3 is TGCGCCAGCAGTGAACACAGGGACGAGCAGTACTTC. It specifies CASSEHRDEQYF.